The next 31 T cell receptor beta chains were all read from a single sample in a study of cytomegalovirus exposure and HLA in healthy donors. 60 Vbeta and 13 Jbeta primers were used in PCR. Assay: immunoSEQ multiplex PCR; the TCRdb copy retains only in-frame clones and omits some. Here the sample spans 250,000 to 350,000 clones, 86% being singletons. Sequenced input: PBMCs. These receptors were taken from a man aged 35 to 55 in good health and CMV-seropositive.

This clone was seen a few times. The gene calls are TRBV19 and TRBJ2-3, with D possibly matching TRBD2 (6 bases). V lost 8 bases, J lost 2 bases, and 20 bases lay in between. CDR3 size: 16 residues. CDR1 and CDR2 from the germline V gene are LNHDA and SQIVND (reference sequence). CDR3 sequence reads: CASSSLRGGDTDTQYF. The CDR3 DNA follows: TGTGCCAGTTCGAGCCTTAGAGGAGGGGACACAGATACGCAGTATTTT.

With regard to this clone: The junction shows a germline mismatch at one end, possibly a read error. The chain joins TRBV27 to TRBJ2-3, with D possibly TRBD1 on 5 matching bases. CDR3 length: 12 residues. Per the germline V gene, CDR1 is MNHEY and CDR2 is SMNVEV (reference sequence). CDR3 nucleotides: TGTGCCAGCAGTTCATTTAAGGACAACCAGTTTTTT. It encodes CASSSFKDNQFF.

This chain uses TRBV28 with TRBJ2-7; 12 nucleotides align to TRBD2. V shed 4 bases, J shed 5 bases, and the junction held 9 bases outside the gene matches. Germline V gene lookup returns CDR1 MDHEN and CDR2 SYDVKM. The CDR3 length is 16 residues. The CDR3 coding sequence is TGTGCCAGCAGTTCCCCTGGACTAGCGGGATCACACGAGCAGTACTTC. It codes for CASSSPGLAGSHEQYF.

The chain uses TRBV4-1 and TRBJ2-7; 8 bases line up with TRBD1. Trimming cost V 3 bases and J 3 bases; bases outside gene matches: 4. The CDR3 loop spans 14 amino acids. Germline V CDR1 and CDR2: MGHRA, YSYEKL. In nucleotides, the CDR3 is TGCGCCAGCAGCCAGGGACAGGACCACTACGAGCAGTACTTC. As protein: CASSQGQDHYEQYF.

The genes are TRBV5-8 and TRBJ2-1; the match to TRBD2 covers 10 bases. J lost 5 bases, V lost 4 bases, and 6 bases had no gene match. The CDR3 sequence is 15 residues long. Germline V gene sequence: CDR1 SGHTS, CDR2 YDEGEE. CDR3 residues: CASSPAGGRDNEQFF. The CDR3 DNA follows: TGTGCCAGCAGCCCAGCGGGAGGGCGGGACAATGAGCAGTTCTTC. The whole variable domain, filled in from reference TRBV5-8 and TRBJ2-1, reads EAGVTQSPTHLIKTRGQQATLRCSPISGHTSVYWYQQALGLGLQFLLWYDEGEERNRGNFPPRFSGRQFPNYSSELNVNALELEDSALYLCASSPAGGRDNEQFFGPGTRLTVL.

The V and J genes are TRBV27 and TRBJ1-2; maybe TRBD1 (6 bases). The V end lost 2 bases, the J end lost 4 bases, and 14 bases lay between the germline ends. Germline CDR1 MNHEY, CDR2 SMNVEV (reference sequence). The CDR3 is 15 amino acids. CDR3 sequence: CASSLVRGAGYGYTF. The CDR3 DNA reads TGTGCCAGCAGTTTAGTCCGGGGGGCTGGCTATGGCTACACCTTC.

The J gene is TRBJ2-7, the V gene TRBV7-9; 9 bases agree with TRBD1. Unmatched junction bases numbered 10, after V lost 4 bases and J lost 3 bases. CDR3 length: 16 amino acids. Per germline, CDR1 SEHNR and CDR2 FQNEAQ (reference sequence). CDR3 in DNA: TGTGCCAGCAGCTCAAGGGGGGGACAGGGAGGCTACGAGCAGTACTTC. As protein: CASSSRGGQGGYEQYF. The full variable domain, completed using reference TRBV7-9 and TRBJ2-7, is DTGVSQNPRHKITKRGQNVTFRCDPISEHNRLYWYRQTLGQGPEFLTYFQNEAQLEKSRLLSDRFSAERPKGSFSTLEIQRTEQGDSAMYLCASSSRGGQGGYEQYFGPGTRLTVT.

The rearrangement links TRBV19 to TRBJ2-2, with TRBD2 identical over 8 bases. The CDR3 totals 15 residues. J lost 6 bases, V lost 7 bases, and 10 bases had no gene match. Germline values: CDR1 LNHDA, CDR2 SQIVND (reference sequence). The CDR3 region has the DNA TGTGCCAGTATGGGAGCGGGAGTCAGGGCCGGGGAGCTGTTTTTT. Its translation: CASMGAGVRAGELFF.

This CDR3 is CSADRENGYTF. The DNA for the CDR3 is TGCAGCGCCGACAGGGAGAATGGCTACACCTTC. J is TRBJ1-2 and V is TRBV29-1; TRBD1 aligns across 7 bases. With 7 bases clipped from V and 6 bases from J, the junction kept 5 bases outside the gene matches. CDR3 length: 11 amino acids. Germline CDR1 SQVTM, CDR2 ANQGSEA.

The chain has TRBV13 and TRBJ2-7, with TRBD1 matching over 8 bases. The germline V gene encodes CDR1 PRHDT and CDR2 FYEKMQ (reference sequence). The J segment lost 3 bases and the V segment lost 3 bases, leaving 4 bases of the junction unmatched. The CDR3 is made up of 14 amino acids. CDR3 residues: CASSFYGQGYEQYF. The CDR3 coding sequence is TGTGCCAGCAGCTTTTATGGACAGGGCTACGAGCAGTACTTC.

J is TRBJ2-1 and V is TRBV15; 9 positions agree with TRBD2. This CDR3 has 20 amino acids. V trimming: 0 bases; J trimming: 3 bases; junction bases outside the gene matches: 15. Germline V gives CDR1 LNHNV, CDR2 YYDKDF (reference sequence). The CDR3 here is CATSRDSWRAGGPIYNEQFF. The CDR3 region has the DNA TGTGCCACCAGCAGAGATAGTTGGCGAGCGGGAGGACCAATCTACAATGAGCAGTTCTTC.

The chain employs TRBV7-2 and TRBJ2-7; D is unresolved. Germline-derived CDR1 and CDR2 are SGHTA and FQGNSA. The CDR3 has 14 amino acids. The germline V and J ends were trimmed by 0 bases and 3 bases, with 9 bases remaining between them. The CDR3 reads CASSLATGGYEQYF. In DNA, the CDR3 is TGTGCCAGCAGCTTAGCAACTGGTGGCTACGAGCAGTACTTC.

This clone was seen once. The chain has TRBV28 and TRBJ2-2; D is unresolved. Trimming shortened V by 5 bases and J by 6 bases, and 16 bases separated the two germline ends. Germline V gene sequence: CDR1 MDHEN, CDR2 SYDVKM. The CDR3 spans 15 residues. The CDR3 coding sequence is TGTGCCAGCAGTACCTACCTTGCCGTAGCCGGGGAGCTGTTTTTT. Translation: CASSTYLAVAGELFF.

CDR3: CASSLGGVAGYNEQFF. CDR3 sequence (DNA): TGTGCCAGCAGTTTGGGGGGGGTAGCGGGGTACAATGAGCAGTTCTTC. This chain links TRBV28 with TRBJ2-1; 8 nucleotides align to TRBD2. J was trimmed by 4 bases and V by 3 bases; bases with no gene match: 8. The CDR3 contains 16 residues. Germline CDR1 MDHEN, CDR2 SYDVKM.

In DNA form, the CDR3 reads TGTGCCAGCCAAACAGGGGGCCGGATGAACACTGAAGCTTTCTTT. Amino acids: CASQTGGRMNTEAFF. This chain connects TRBV6-5 to TRBJ1-1, with 9 bases fitting TRBD1. V lost 8 bases, J lost 0 bases, and 7 bases stayed unmatched. The germline gives CDR1 MNHEY, CDR2 SVGAGI. The CDR3 contains 15 residues.

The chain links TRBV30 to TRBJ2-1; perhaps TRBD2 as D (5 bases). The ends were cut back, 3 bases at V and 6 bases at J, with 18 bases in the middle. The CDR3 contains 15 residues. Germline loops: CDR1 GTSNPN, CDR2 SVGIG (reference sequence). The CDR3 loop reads CAWSGSGSLANEQFF. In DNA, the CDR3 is TGTGCCTGGAGCGGGTCGGGGTCCCTCGCCAATGAGCAGTTCTTC.

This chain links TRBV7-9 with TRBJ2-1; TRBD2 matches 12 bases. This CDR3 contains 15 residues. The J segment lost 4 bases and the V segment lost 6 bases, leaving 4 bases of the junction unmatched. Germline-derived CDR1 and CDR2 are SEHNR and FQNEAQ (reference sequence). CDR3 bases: TGTGCCAGCAGTCCCGGGACTAGCGGGTACAATGAGCAGTTCTTC. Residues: CASSPGTSGYNEQFF.

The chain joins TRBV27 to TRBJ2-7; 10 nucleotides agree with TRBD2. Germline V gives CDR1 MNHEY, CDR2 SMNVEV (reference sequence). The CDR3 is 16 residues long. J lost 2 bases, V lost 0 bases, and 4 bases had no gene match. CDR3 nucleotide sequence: TGTGCCAGCAGTTTATCAGCGGGAGGGAGCCCCTACGAGCAGTACTTC. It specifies CASSLSAGGSPYEQYF.

The CDR3, as DNA: TGTGCCACCAGCAGCTACAGGGTAATCGCCGGGGAGCTGTTTTTT. This encodes CATSSYRVIAGELFF. The chain joins TRBV15 to TRBJ2-2, with D possibly matching TRBD1 (6 bases). The ends were cut back, 3 bases at V and 6 bases at J, with 14 bases in the middle. The CDR3 totals 15 residues. Germline assignment: CDR1 LNHNV and CDR2 YYDKDF (reference sequence).

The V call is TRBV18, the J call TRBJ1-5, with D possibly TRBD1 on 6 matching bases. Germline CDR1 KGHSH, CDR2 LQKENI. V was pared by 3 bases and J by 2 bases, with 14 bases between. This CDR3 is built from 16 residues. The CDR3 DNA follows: TGTGCCAGCTCACCGCGACAGGCCGGCGGCAATCAGCCCCAGCATTTT. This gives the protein CASSPRQAGGNQPQHF.

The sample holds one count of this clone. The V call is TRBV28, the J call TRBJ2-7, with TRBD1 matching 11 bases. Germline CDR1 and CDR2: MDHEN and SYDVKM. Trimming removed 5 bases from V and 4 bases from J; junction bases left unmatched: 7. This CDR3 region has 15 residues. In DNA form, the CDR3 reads TGTGCCAGCAGTCAGGACAGGGGGCTTCCGTACGAGCAGTACTTC. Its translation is CASSQDRGLPYEQYF.

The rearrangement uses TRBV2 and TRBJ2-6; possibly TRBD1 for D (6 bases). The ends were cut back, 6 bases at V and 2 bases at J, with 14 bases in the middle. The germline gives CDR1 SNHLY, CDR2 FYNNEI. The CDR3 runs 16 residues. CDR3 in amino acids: CASRGWGLTGANVLTF. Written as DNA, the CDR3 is TGTGCCAGCAGGGGGTGGGGGCTCACTGGGGCCAACGTCCTGACTTTC.

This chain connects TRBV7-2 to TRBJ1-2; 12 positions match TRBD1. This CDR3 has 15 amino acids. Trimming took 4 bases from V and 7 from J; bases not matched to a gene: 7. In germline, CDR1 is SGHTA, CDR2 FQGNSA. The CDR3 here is CASSSRDRGRGGYTF. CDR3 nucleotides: TGTGCCAGCAGCTCCAGGGACAGGGGGCGAGGTGGCTACACCTTC.

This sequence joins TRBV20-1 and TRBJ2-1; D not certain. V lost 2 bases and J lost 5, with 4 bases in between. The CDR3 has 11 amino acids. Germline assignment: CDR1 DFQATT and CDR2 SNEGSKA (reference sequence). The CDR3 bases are TGCAGTGCTAGACGGGACAATGAGCAGTTCTTC. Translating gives CSARRDNEQFF.

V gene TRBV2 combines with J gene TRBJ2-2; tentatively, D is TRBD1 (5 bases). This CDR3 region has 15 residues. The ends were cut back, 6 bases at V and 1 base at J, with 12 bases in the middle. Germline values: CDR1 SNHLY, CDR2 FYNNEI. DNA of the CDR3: TGTGCCAGCAGACGTATACAGGAGAACACCGGGGAGCTGTTTTTT. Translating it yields CASRRIQENTGELFF.

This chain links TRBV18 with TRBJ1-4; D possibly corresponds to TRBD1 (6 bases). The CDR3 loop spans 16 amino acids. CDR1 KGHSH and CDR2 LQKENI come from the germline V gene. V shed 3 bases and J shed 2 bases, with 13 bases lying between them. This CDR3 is CASSPLTGGTNEKLFF. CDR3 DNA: TGTGCCAGCTCACCGTTGACAGGAGGCACTAATGAAAAACTGTTTTTT. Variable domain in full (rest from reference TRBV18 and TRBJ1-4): NAGVMQNPRHLVRRRGQEARLRCSPMKGHSHVYWYRQLPEEGLKFMVYLQKENIIDESGMPKERFSAEFPKEGPSILRIQQVVRGDSAAYFCASSPLTGGTNEKLFFGSGTQLSVL.

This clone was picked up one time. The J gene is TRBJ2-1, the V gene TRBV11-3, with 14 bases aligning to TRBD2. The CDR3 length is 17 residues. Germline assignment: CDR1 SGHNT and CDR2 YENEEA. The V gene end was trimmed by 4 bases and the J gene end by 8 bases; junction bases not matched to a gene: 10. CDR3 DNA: TGTGCCAGCAGCTCCATCGGGACTAGCGGGGGCCTTGATGAGCAGTTCTTC. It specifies CASSSIGTSGGLDEQFF.

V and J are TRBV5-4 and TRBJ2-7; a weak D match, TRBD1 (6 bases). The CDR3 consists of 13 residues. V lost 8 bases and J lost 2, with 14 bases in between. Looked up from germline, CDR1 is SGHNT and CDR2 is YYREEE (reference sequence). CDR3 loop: CASAPPGAYEQYF. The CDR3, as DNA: TGTGCCAGTGCGCCGCCAGGGGCCTACGAGCAGTACTTC.

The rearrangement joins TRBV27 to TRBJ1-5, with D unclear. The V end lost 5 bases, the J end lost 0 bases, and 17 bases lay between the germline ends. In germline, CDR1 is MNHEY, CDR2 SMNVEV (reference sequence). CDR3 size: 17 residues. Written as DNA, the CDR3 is TGTGCCAGCAGTCCGAGGATCTTGATAAATAGCAATCAGCCCCAGCATTTT. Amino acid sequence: CASSPRILINSNQPQHF.

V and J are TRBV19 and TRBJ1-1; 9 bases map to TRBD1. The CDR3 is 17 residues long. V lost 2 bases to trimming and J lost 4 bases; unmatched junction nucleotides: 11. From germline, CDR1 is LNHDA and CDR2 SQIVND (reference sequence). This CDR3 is CASSIIGETGGGTEAFF. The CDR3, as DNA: TGTGCCAGTAGTATAATAGGGGAGACAGGGGGAGGCACTGAAGCTTTCTTT.

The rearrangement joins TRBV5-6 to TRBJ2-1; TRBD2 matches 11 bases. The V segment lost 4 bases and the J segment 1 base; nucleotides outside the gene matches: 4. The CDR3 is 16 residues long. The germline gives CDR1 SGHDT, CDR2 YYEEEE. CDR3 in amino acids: CASSAGLADSYNEQFF. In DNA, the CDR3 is TGTGCCAGCAGCGCGGGACTAGCGGATTCCTACAATGAGCAGTTCTTC.